This TCR beta chain was observed in a study of T cell responses to AZD1222 COVID-19 vaccine. In the study overall: Pooled in the analysis were second doses at about 4 or about 12 weeks. Study observations and caveats: Donor demographics were predominantly white British with a female majority; clonal diversity may be underestimated. Across the whole spike, CD4 TCRs peaked at regions 160-218 and 743-854. At baseline, seropositivity was found in only 5 to 7 AZD1222 recipients.

The CDR3 is 12 residues long. Per germline, CDR1 MNHNY and CDR2 SVGAGI (reference sequence). V lost 2 bases and J lost 5, with 6 bases in between. Comments on this clone: Its antigen is not known.

Method: immunoSEQ multiplex PCR; TCRdb's copy keeps in-frame clones and lacks some. Of 150,000 to 200,000 clones in the sample, around 90% were seen once. The TCR was taken from an adult in good health. V is TRBV6-6 and J is TRBJ2-5; D gene unclear. The sequencing here drew on peripheral blood, taken on day 0 of AZD1222 vaccination. CDR3 nucleotides: TGTGCCAGCAGTTACAGGATGGAGACCCAGTACTTC. Translation gives CASSYRMETQYF.